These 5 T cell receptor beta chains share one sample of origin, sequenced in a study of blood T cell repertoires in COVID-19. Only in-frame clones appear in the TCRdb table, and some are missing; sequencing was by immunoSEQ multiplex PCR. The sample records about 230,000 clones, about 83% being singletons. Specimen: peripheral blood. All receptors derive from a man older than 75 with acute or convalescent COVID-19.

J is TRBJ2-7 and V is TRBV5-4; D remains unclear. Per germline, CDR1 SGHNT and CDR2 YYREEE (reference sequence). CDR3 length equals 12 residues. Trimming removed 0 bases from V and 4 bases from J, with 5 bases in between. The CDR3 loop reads CASSLAHYEQYF. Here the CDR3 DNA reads TGTGCCAGCAGCTTGGCCCATTACGAGCAGTACTTC.

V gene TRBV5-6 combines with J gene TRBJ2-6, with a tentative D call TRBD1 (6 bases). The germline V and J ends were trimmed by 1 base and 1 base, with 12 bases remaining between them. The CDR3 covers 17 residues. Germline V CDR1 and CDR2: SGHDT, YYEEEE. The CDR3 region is CASSLLGRGSGANVLTF. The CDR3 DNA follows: TGTGCCAGCAGCTTGTTGGGCAGGGGATCTGGGGCCAACGTCCTGACTTTC.

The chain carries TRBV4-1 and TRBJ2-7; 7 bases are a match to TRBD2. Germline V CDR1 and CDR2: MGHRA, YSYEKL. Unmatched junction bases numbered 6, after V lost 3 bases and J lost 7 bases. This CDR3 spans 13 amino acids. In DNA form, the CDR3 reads TGCGCCAGCAGCCAGGATCCCGGGAGGGAGCAGTACTTC. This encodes CASSQDPGREQYF.

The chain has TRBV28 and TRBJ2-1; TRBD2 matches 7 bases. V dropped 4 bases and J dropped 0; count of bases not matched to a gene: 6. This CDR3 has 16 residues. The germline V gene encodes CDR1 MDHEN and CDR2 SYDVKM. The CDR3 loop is CASSSTLADSYNEQFF. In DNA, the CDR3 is TGTGCCAGCAGTTCGACGCTAGCGGACTCCTACAATGAGCAGTTCTTC. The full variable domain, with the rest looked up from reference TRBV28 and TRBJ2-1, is DVKVTQSSRYLVKRTGEKVFLECVQDMDHENMFWYRQDPGLGLRLIYFSYDVKMKEKGDIPEGYSVSREKKERFSLILESASTNQTSMYLCASSSTLADSYNEQFFGPGTRLTVL.

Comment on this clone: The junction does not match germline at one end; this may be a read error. CDR3 region: CASSLYSGGDQETQYF. Here the CDR3 DNA reads TGTGCTAGCAGCTTATATAGCGGGGGAGATCAAGAGACCCAGTACTTC. The rearrangement joins TRBV7-7 to TRBJ2-5; TRBD2 matches at 9 bases. The CDR3 runs to 16 residues. The germline CDR1 and CDR2 sequences are SSHAT and FNYEAQ (reference sequence).